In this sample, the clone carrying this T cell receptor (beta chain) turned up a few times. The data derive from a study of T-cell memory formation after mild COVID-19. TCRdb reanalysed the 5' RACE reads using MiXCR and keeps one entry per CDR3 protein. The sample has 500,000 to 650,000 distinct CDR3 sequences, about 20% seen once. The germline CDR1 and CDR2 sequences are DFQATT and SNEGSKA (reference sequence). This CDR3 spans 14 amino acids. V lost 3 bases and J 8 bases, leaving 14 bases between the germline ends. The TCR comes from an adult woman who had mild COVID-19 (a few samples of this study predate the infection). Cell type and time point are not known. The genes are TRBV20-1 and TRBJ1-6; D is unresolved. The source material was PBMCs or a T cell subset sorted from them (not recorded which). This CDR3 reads CSARALRGDSPLHF. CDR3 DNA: TGCAGTGCTAGGGCACTCCGCGGGGATTCACCCCTCCACTTT.